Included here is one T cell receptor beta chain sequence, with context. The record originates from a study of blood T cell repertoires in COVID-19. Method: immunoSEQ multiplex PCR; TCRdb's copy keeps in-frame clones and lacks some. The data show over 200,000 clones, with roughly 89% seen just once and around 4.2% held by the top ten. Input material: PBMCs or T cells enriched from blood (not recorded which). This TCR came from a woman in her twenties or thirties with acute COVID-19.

In DNA, the CDR3 is TGTGCCAGTAGGGAACTAGCGGGGCCAGCCTACGAGCAGTACTTC. Encoded protein: CASRELAGPAYEQYF. The chain uses TRBV19 and TRBJ2-7; 10 nucleotides match TRBD2. CDR1 is LNHDA and CDR2 is SQIVND in the germline V gene (reference sequence). The CDR3 totals 15 residues. J was trimmed by 2 bases and V by 6 bases; bases with no gene match: 7.